The rows below give T cell receptor beta chains drawn from one sample of a study of Graves' ophthalmopathy and Graves' hyperthyroidism. One entry per CDR3 protein results from TCRdb running MiXCR on the multiplex PCR reads. This sample yields a few hundred thousand distinct CDR3 sequences, of which 17% are seen a single time; roughly 2.3% belongs to the top ten. Material for sequencing was peripheral blood. The receptors here all came from an adult woman with stable Graves' hyperthyroidism. The CDR3 runs from the conserved cysteine through the conserved F or W. Each record gives: J gene, V gene, D gene, clone size, CDR3 DNA, CDR3 protein. A D gene is named only where the DNA matches it firmly. Only some rows state a clone size, as once, few, many or a class for expanded clones.

TRBJ2-2,TRBV20-1,NA,many,TGCAGTGCTAGGTCTTTAGCGGTTAACACCGGGGAGCTGTTTTTT,CSARSLAVNTGELFF
TRBJ2-5,TRBV2,NA,many,TGTGCCAGCAGTCTCTCCAAGTACGCGGCGGGGCAAGAGACCCAGTACTTC,CASSLSKYAAGQETQYF
TRBJ2-5,TRBV12-3/TRBV12-4,TRBD1,NA,TGTGCCAGCAGTTTGGGACAGGGCAGGGGAGGGGGAGTGGCCCAGTACTTC,CASSLGQGRGGGVAQYF
TRBJ1-1,TRBV19,NA,many,TGTGCCAGTAGTAACCGCCGACAGGTATCAGTCGCTGAAGCTTTCTTT,CASSNRRQVSVAEAFF
TRBJ2-5,TRBV15,NA,many,TGTGCCACCAGCATTGGGACCGAACTACAAGAGACCCAGTACTTC,CATSIGTELQETQYF
TRBJ2-5,TRBV28,NA,many,TGTGCCAGCAGACGAGTTCAGGAGACCCAGTACTTC,CASRRVQETQYF
TRBJ2-7,TRBV19,NA,many,TGTGCCGGTCGGGACACCGACTCCTACGAGCAGTACTTC,CAGRDTDSYEQYF
TRBJ2-7,TRBV6-1,NA,many,TGTGCCAGCAGTCCAACTTGGAACTACGAGCAGTACTTC,CASSPTWNYEQYF
TRBJ2-7,TRBV7-9,NA,NA,TGTGCCAGCAGCTCCGGCGGGGGCGTCTCCTACGAGCAGTACTTC,CASSSGGGVSYEQYF
TRBJ2-7,TRBV6-2/TRBV6-3,NA,many,TGTGCCAGCACCACACGGGCGGGAATTTACGAGCAGTACTTC,CASTTRAGIYEQYF
TRBJ2-5,TRBV12-3/TRBV12-4,TRBD1,many,TGTGCCAGCAGTCCCGGGACAGGGGGCAGGGCCCAGTACTTC,CASSPGTGGRAQYF
TRBJ2-2,TRBV12-3/TRBV12-4,NA,many,TGTGCCAGCAGAGATGACAGGAACGGGGAGCTGTTTTTT,CASRDDRNGELFF
TRBJ2-5,TRBV6-1,NA,NA,TGTGCCAGCAGCTTTCCCAAAGGAGGACACCGGCAAGAGACCCAGTACTTC,CASSFPKGGHRQETQYF
TRBJ2-4,TRBV15,TRBD2,few,TGTGCCACCAGCAGAGAACTAGCGGGGAACATTCAGTACTTC,CATSRELAGNIQYF
TRBJ2-7,TRBV4-2,NA,NA,TGTGCCAGCAGCCAAGGCGGGGGCGAGTACGAGCAGTACTTC,CASSQGGGEYEQYF
TRBJ1-5,TRBV28,NA,many,TGTGCCAGCAGTCCCAGGGGAGGACAACACAATCAGCCCCAGCATTTT,CASSPRGGQHNQPQHF
TRBJ2-5,TRBV6-5,TRBD2,many,TGTGCCAGCAGCAGAGGACTAGCGGCGTACCAAGAGACCCAGTACTTC,CASSRGLAAYQETQYF
TRBJ2-5,TRBV5-1,TRBD2,few,TGCGCCAGCAGCTTGGGTCTAGCGGGGATCGGAGAGACCCAGTACTTC,CASSLGLAGIGETQYF
TRBJ2-2,TRBV12-3/TRBV12-4,NA,NA,TGTGCCAGCAGTTTACAGGGGAACACCGGGGAGCTGTTGTTT,CASSLQGNTGELLF
TRBJ1-5,TRBV27,NA,NA,TGTGCCAGCAGGGAGTTCCAGGGGATCCCTAATCAGCCCCAGCATTTT,CASREFQGIPNQPQHF
TRBJ1-5,TRBV12-3/TRBV12-4,TRBD1,many,TGTGCCAGCAGTTTCGGGGACAGGGATCAGCCCCAGCATTTT,CASSFGDRDQPQHF
TRBJ2-2,TRBV6-2/TRBV6-3,NA,many,TGTGCCAGCAGCCTCACCCGGGCCGTCGGGGAGCTGTTTTTT,CASSLTRAVGELFF
TRBJ1-1,TRBV12-3/TRBV12-4,TRBD1,many,TGTGCCAGCAGGGAAACAGGGGGGAGTGAAGCTTTCTTT,CASRETGGSEAFF
TRBJ2-5,TRBV9,NA,few,TGTGCCAGCAGCGTAGATGGAATAGCTGAAGAGACCCAGTACTTC,CASSVDGIAEETQYF
TRBJ2-5,TRBV6-2/TRBV6-3,NA,many,TGTGCCAGCAGTAGGGGAACCCAAGAGACCCAGTACTTC,CASSRGTQETQYF
TRBJ2-4,TRBV19,TRBD2,many,TGTGCCAGTAGTATCGGGACTAGCGGAGTAATAGCCAAAAACATTCAGTACTTC,CASSIGTSGVIAKNIQYF
TRBJ2-5,TRBV6-2/TRBV6-3,TRBD1,many,TGTGCCAGCAGTCCTCCGGGACAGGCGAAGACCCAGTACTTC,CASSPPGQAKTQYF
TRBJ2-7,TRBV28,TRBD2,many,TGTGCCAGCAGTTTCGGGACTAGCGGGTTGTACTACGAGCAGTACTTC,CASSFGTSGLYYEQYF
TRBJ1-1,TRBV4-1,TRBD1,NA,TGCGCCAGCAGCCACTGGTGGGACAGGGAGGGCGCTGAAGCTTTCTTT,CASSHWWDREGAEAFF
TRBJ2-7,TRBV27,TRBD2,many,TGTGCCAGCAGTTTACGGCCGGGAGGGCCCCCCTACGAGCAGTACTTC,CASSLRPGGPPYEQYF
TRBJ2-7,TRBV11-2,NA,NA,TGTCCCAGCATCACTACTAAAGACGACGGCTCCTACGAGCAGTACTTC,CPSITTKDDGSYEQYF
TRBJ2-7,TRBV11-1,TRBD2,many,TGTGCCAGCAGCTCAGGGACTAGCGGGAGAAGGTCTGACTACGAGCAGTACTTC,CASSSGTSGRRSDYEQYF
TRBJ1-2,TRBV10-3,NA,many,TGTGCCATCAGTGAGCCTACCTCCCAAGGCTACACCTTC,CAISEPTSQGYTF
TRBJ2-7,TRBV6-1,NA,many,TGTGCCAGCAGTGATTGGGAGTCCTACGAGCAGTACTTC,CASSDWESYEQYF
TRBJ2-1,TRBV28,TRBD2,many,TGTGCCAGCAGTACCCCGGGACTAGCGGGAGCTTTTTACAATGAGCAGTTCTTC,CASSTPGLAGAFYNEQFF
TRBJ1-2,TRBV30,NA,many,TGTGCCTGGAGTGTGGGCAGCGACTATGGCTACACCTTC,CAWSVGSDYGYTF
TRBJ2-5,TRBV20-1,NA,many,TGCAGTGCTAGAAGGAGGCGCGCTAGCGCAAATTACCAAGAGACCCAGTACTTC,CSARRRRASANYQETQYF
TRBJ1-2,TRBV6-1,NA,NA,TGTGCCAGCAGCCAAAGAACCGAGCTCTATGGCTACACCTTC,CASSQRTELYGYTF
TRBJ1-1,TRBV6-5,TRBD1,NA,TGTGCCAGCAGTTACTCCCCTCACAGGGGAAGTAACACTGAAGCTTTCTTT,CASSYSPHRGSNTEAFF
TRBJ1-1,TRBV19,NA,few,TGTGCCAGTAGTAAACAGGGTCGGTTTTCGATGAACACTGAAGCTTTCTTT,CASSKQGRFSMNTEAFF
TRBJ2-5,TRBV11-2,NA,many,TGTGCCAGCAGCTTTAACAGCCAAGAGACCCAGTACTTC,CASSFNSQETQYF
TRBJ2-5,TRBV28,NA,NA,TGTGCCAGCAGTCAGTCGTGGAAAGAGACCCAGTACTTC,CASSQSWKETQYF